This T cell receptor (beta chain) is drawn from a study of shared clonotypes between healthy human individuals. This clone was recorded only once. Its target is not known. The deep-level immunoSEQ assay was used. Clones were read by immunoSEQ multiplex PCR, and TCRdb kept only the in-frame ones, dropping some. The sample carries approximately 2.5 million clones, approximately 94% recorded once. Study outcomes and limitations: When naive CD4 clonotypes were compared across a few donors, around 4.6% were shared.

The CDR3 totals 15 residues. V was trimmed by 7 bases and J by 2 bases, leaving 15 bases between them. The germline V gene encodes CDR1 MNHEY and CDR2 SVGAGI. Healthy HIV-negative adults with no recent acute infections or vaccinations were recruited as donors. This chain links TRBV6-5 with TRBJ1-3, with D possibly being TRBD1 (5 bases). The receptor was derived from a young man in good health. The source material was naive CD4+ T cells sorted from blood. This sample's subset: CD45RA+ positively selected. CDR3: CASTRALGAGNTIYF. The CDR3 DNA follows: TGTGCCAGCACTCGGGCCCTAGGGGCTGGAAACACCATATATTTT.